These T cell receptor beta chains were read from a single sample in a study of shared clonotypes between healthy human individuals. The method was immunoSEQ multiplex PCR; TCRdb's version includes in-frame clones alone and lacks a portion of them. The profile shows under 1,900,000 clones, around 98.5% of them singletons. Sequenced input: naive CD4+ T cells sorted from blood. These receptors originate from a man aged 25 to 45 in good health. Both conserved end residues are part of each CDR3. D genes are given only for firm matches. Clone size is not always given. Where it is, it says once, few, many or a class for expanded clones.

j_call: TRBJ2-5
clone_size: .
cdr3_length: 17
d_call: TRBD2
v_call: TRBV5-4
cdr3_aa: CASSLAQWGSGKETQYF
cdr3_nt: TGTGCCAGCAGCTTGGCCCAATGGGGTAGCGGGAAAGAGACCCAGTACTTC

j_call: TRBJ2-2
clone_size: .
cdr3_length: 15
d_call: .
v_call: TRBV6-6
cdr3_aa: CASSYYLRNTGELFF
cdr3_nt: TGTGCCAGCAGTTACTATCTCAGGAACACCGGGGAGCTGTTTTTT

j_call: TRBJ1-5
clone_size: .
cdr3_length: 13
d_call: .
v_call: TRBV7-8
cdr3_aa: CASSLGTDQPQHF
cdr3_nt: TGTGCCAGCAGCTTAGGGACTGATCAGCCCCAGCATTTT

j_call: TRBJ2-2
clone_size: .
cdr3_length: 16
d_call: .
v_call: TRBV7-9
cdr3_aa: CASSLDVPLNTGELFF
cdr3_nt: TGTGCCAGCAGCTTAGATGTCCCCCTGAACACCGGGGAGCTGTTTTTT

j_call: TRBJ1-5
clone_size: .
cdr3_length: 14
d_call: .
v_call: TRBV27
cdr3_aa: CASSKDHSNQPQHF
cdr3_nt: TGTGCCAGCAGTAAGGACCATAGCAATCAGCCCCAGCATTTT

j_call: TRBJ2-5
clone_size: once
cdr3_length: 13
d_call: .
v_call: TRBV6-1
cdr3_aa: CASSEGRWETQYF
cdr3_nt: TGTGCCAGCAGTGAAGGTAGATGGGAGACCCAGTACTTC

j_call: TRBJ2-2
clone_size: .
cdr3_length: 15
d_call: TRBD1
v_call: TRBV5-1
cdr3_aa: CASSTWTGNTGELFF
cdr3_nt: TGCGCCAGCAGCACTTGGACAGGAAACACCGGGGAGCTGTTTTTT

j_call: TRBJ2-1
clone_size: .
cdr3_length: 15
d_call: TRBD1
v_call: TRBV19
cdr3_aa: CASSSRTGATHEQFF
cdr3_nt: TGTGCCAGTAGTAGCAGGACAGGGGCTACCCATGAGCAGTTCTTC

j_call: TRBJ2-1
clone_size: .
cdr3_length: 16
d_call: .
v_call: TRBV5-5
cdr3_aa: CASSLAPGTSYNEQFF
cdr3_nt: TGTGCCAGCAGCTTGGCCCCGGGAACCAGTTACAATGAGCAGTTCTTC

j_call: TRBJ1-1
clone_size: once
cdr3_length: 15
d_call: .
v_call: TRBV10-3
cdr3_aa: CAISEGGARVTEAFF
cdr3_nt: TGTGCCATCAGTGAAGGGGGGGCGAGAGTCACTGAAGCTTTCTTT

j_call: TRBJ2-7
clone_size: .
cdr3_length: 15
d_call: .
v_call: TRBV9
cdr3_aa: CASSVTGNGDYEQYF
cdr3_nt: TGTGCCAGCAGCGTAACAGGGAATGGAGACTACGAGCAGTACTTC

j_call: TRBJ2-7
clone_size: .
cdr3_length: 14
d_call: .
v_call: TRBV5-4
cdr3_aa: CASSLERRSYEQYF
cdr3_nt: TGTGCCAGCAGCTTAGAACGGAGGTCTTACGAGCAGTACTTC

j_call: TRBJ2-7
clone_size: once
cdr3_length: 14
d_call: TRBD2
v_call: TRBV10-3
cdr3_aa: CAISRTSGPYEQYF
cdr3_nt: TGTGCCATCAGTAGGACTAGCGGGCCCTACGAGCAGTACTTC

j_call: TRBJ2-7
clone_size: .
cdr3_length: 14
d_call: .
v_call: TRBV9
cdr3_aa: CASSVDPGVSEQYF
cdr3_nt: TGTGCCAGCAGCGTAGATCCAGGGGTCTCCGAGCAGTACTTC

j_call: TRBJ1-1
clone_size: .
cdr3_length: 13
d_call: .
v_call: TRBV9
cdr3_aa: CASSPGLHTEAFF
cdr3_nt: TGTGCCAGCAGCCCGGGGCTCCACACTGAAGCTTTCTTT

j_call: TRBJ1-1
clone_size: .
cdr3_length: 14
d_call: .
v_call: TRBV2
cdr3_aa: CASSTHRKNTEAFF
cdr3_nt: TGTGCCAGCTCCACCCATCGGAAGAACACTGAAGCTTTCTTT

j_call: TRBJ2-1
clone_size: .
cdr3_length: 16
d_call: TRBD2
v_call: TRBV9
cdr3_aa: CASSVDLETSSNEQFF
cdr3_nt: TGTGCCAGCAGCGTAGATCTTGAGACTAGCTCTAATGAGCAGTTCTTC

j_call: TRBJ2-5
clone_size: .
cdr3_length: 13
d_call: .
v_call: TRBV10-3
cdr3_aa: CAISETGKETQYF
cdr3_nt: TGTGCCATCAGTGAGACGGGGAAGGAGACCCAGTACTTC

j_call: TRBJ1-1
clone_size: once
cdr3_length: 16
d_call: TRBD1
v_call: TRBV6-5
cdr3_aa: CASSYMAGGAGTEAFF
cdr3_nt: TGTGCCAGCAGTTACATGGCAGGGGGCGCGGGAACTGAAGCTTTCTTT

j_call: TRBJ1-5
clone_size: .
cdr3_length: 14
d_call: .
v_call: TRBV2
cdr3_aa: CASSEVNNFQPQHF
cdr3_nt: TGTGCCAGCAGTGAAGTGAATAACTTCCAGCCCCAGCATTTT

j_call: TRBJ2-5
clone_size: .
cdr3_length: 14
d_call: .
v_call: TRBV6-1
cdr3_aa: CASSEARVRETQYF
cdr3_nt: TGTGCCAGCAGTGAAGCCAGGGTGCGCGAGACCCAGTACTTC

j_call: TRBJ1-5
clone_size: .
cdr3_length: 18
d_call: TRBD1
v_call: TRBV6-1
cdr3_aa: CASSEWGQGASSNQPQHF
cdr3_nt: TGTGCCAGCAGTGAATGGGGACAGGGGGCTAGTAGCAATCAGCCCCAGCATTTT

j_call: TRBJ2-5
clone_size: .
cdr3_length: 15
d_call: TRBD2
v_call: TRBV28
cdr3_aa: CASIRAGDHQETQYF
cdr3_nt: TGTGCCAGCATACGAGCGGGAGACCATCAAGAGACCCAGTACTTC

j_call: TRBJ1-3
clone_size: .
cdr3_length: 12
d_call: .
v_call: TRBV9
cdr3_aa: CASSTSGNTIYF
cdr3_nt: TGTGCCAGCAGCACCTCTGGAAACACCATATATTTT

j_call: TRBJ2-1
clone_size: once
cdr3_length: 14
d_call: TRBD1
v_call: TRBV5-1
cdr3_aa: CASSSQGAYNEQFF
cdr3_nt: TGCGCCAGCAGCTCACAGGGGGCTTACAATGAGCAGTTCTTC

j_call: TRBJ2-1
clone_size: .
cdr3_length: 17
d_call: .
v_call: TRBV15
cdr3_aa: CATSRDMWEGSYNEQFF
cdr3_nt: TGTGCCACCAGCAGAGATATGTGGGAAGGCTCCTACAATGAGCAGTTCTTC

j_call: TRBJ2-7
clone_size: .
cdr3_length: 14
d_call: .
v_call: TRBV5-1
cdr3_aa: CASSLEGSSYEQYF
cdr3_nt: TGCGCCAGCAGCTTAGAGGGGAGCTCCTACGAGCAGTACTTC

j_call: TRBJ2-7
clone_size: .
cdr3_length: 14
d_call: TRBD1
v_call: TRBV5-4
cdr3_aa: CASSLDRGNREQYF
cdr3_nt: TGTGCCAGCAGCTTGGACAGGGGAAATCGCGAGCAGTACTTC

j_call: TRBJ1-1
clone_size: .
cdr3_length: 15
d_call: TRBD1
v_call: TRBV5-1
cdr3_aa: CASSPDRGWNTEAFF
cdr3_nt: TGCGCCAGCAGCCCGGACAGGGGCTGGAACACTGAAGCTTTCTTT

j_call: TRBJ2-7
clone_size: .
cdr3_length: 15
d_call: TRBD1
v_call: TRBV6-5
cdr3_aa: CASRRRGQISYEQYF
cdr3_nt: TGTGCCAGCAGAAGAAGGGGACAGATCTCCTACGAGCAGTACTTC

j_call: TRBJ2-1
clone_size: .
cdr3_length: 14
d_call: .
v_call: TRBV29-1
cdr3_aa: CSVENTRDYNEQFF
cdr3_nt: TGCAGCGTTGAAAACACCAGGGACTACAATGAGCAGTTCTTC

j_call: TRBJ2-1
clone_size: .
cdr3_length: 15
d_call: .
v_call: TRBV4-3
cdr3_aa: CASSQRRDTPNEQFF
cdr3_nt: TGCGCCAGCAGCCAACGGCGGGACACCCCCAATGAGCAGTTCTTC

j_call: TRBJ2-3
clone_size: .
cdr3_length: 17
d_call: TRBD2
v_call: TRBV10-3
cdr3_aa: CAISAGLAGEGTDTQYF
cdr3_nt: TGTGCCATCAGTGCGGGACTAGCGGGAGAGGGCACAGATACGCAGTATTTT

j_call: TRBJ2-2
clone_size: .
cdr3_length: 14
d_call: .
v_call: TRBV7-2
cdr3_aa: CASSLSQRIGELFF
cdr3_nt: TGTGCCAGCAGCTTAAGTCAGAGGATCGGGGAGCTGTTTTTT

j_call: TRBJ2-1
clone_size: .
cdr3_length: 16
d_call: TRBD2
v_call: TRBV4-1
cdr3_aa: CASSGRLAGVRDEQFF
cdr3_nt: TGCGCCAGCAGCGGTCGACTAGCGGGAGTTAGAGATGAGCAGTTCTTC

j_call: TRBJ2-1
clone_size: .
cdr3_length: 14
d_call: TRBD1
v_call: TRBV11-3
cdr3_aa: CASSPRDSPHEQFF
cdr3_nt: TGTGCCAGCAGCCCCAGGGACAGCCCACATGAGCAGTTCTTC

j_call: TRBJ1-2
clone_size: .
cdr3_length: 15
d_call: .
v_call: TRBV5-4
cdr3_aa: CASSLPGQGGPGYTF
cdr3_nt: TGTGCCAGCAGCTTGCCGGGACAAGGAGGACCTGGCTACACCTTC

j_call: TRBJ2-3
clone_size: .
cdr3_length: 18
d_call: .
v_call: TRBV9
cdr3_aa: CASSPRGGVDPSTDTQYF
cdr3_nt: TGTGCCAGCAGCCCCCGTGGGGGAGTCGACCCTAGCACAGATACGCAGTATTTT

j_call: TRBJ1-1
clone_size: .
cdr3_length: 14
d_call: .
v_call: TRBV5-1
cdr3_aa: CASSLGVRGTEAFF
cdr3_nt: TGCGCCAGCAGCTTGGGGGTACGGGGTACTGAAGCTTTCTTT

j_call: TRBJ2-3
clone_size: once
cdr3_length: 15
d_call: .
v_call: TRBV5-5
cdr3_aa: CASSFVGPSTDTQYF
cdr3_nt: TGTGCCAGCAGCTTTGTAGGGCCCAGCACAGATACGCAGTATTTT

j_call: TRBJ2-3
clone_size: .
cdr3_length: 17
d_call: TRBD2
v_call: TRBV6-1
cdr3_aa: CASSAYSLAGATDTQYF
cdr3_nt: TGTGCCAGCAGTGCTTATAGCCTAGCGGGAGCCACAGATACGCAGTATTTT

j_call: TRBJ2-2
clone_size: once
cdr3_length: 16
d_call: .
v_call: TRBV28
cdr3_aa: CASSFNVAALTGELFF
cdr3_nt: TGTGCCAGCAGTTTTAATGTGGCAGCTCTCACCGGGGAGCTGTTTTTT

j_call: TRBJ2-3
clone_size: .
cdr3_length: 13
d_call: .
v_call: TRBV29-1
cdr3_aa: CSVERPPTNTQYF
cdr3_nt: TGCAGCGTTGAACGTCCGCCGACGAATACGCAGTATTTT

j_call: TRBJ2-7
clone_size: .
cdr3_length: 12
d_call: TRBD1
v_call: TRBV6-5
cdr3_aa: CASSRQGSEQYF
cdr3_nt: TGTGCCAGCAGCCGACAGGGTTCAGAGCAGTACTTC

j_call: TRBJ2-5
clone_size: .
cdr3_length: 14
d_call: .
v_call: TRBV7-9
cdr3_aa: CASSPGRGQETQYF
cdr3_nt: TGTGCCAGCAGCCCCGGAAGGGGACAAGAGACCCAGTACTTC

j_call: TRBJ2-1
clone_size: .
cdr3_length: 15
d_call: .
v_call: TRBV19
cdr3_aa: CASSKRAPTYNEQFF
cdr3_nt: TGTGCCAGTAGTAAACGGGCGCCTACCTACAATGAGCAGTTCTTC

j_call: TRBJ2-7
clone_size: .
cdr3_length: 14
d_call: .
v_call: TRBV27
cdr3_aa: CASSLLAGNYEQYF
cdr3_nt: TGTGCCAGCAGTTTACTGGCAGGGAACTACGAGCAGTACTTC

j_call: TRBJ1-2
clone_size: once
cdr3_length: 15
d_call: .
v_call: TRBV27
cdr3_aa: CASSLRREAFYGYTF
cdr3_nt: TGTGCCAGCAGTTTGCGCAGGGAGGCATTTTATGGCTACACCTTC

j_call: TRBJ2-7
clone_size: .
cdr3_length: 13
d_call: TRBD2
v_call: TRBV11-3
cdr3_aa: CASSPGAGGEQYF
cdr3_nt: TGTGCCAGCAGCCCTGGGGCGGGGGGCGAGCAGTACTTC

j_call: TRBJ1-5
clone_size: .
cdr3_length: 16
d_call: .
v_call: TRBV28
cdr3_aa: CASSSSRGPRPLAQHF
cdr3_nt: TGTGCCAGCAGTTCCTCGCGGGGCCCTCGGCCCTTGGCCCAGCATTTT

j_call: TRBJ2-2
clone_size: .
cdr3_length: 13
d_call: .
v_call: TRBV7-8
cdr3_aa: CASSLPGPGELFF
cdr3_nt: TGTGCCAGCAGCCTTCCGGGGCCCGGGGAGCTGTTTTTT

j_call: TRBJ2-5
clone_size: .
cdr3_length: 13
d_call: .
v_call: TRBV6-5
cdr3_aa: CASSYSGQETQYF
cdr3_nt: TGTGCCAGCAGTTACTCCGGCCAAGAGACCCAGTACTTC

j_call: TRBJ2-5
clone_size: .
cdr3_length: 14
d_call: .
v_call: TRBV5-1
cdr3_aa: CASSLDGAGGTQYF
cdr3_nt: TGCGCCAGCAGCTTGGACGGGGCGGGCGGGACCCAGTACTTC

j_call: TRBJ1-1
clone_size: .
cdr3_length: 14
d_call: TRBD1
v_call: TRBV5-1
cdr3_aa: CASRRGQMNTEAFF
cdr3_nt: TGCGCCAGCAGACGGGGACAGATGAACACTGAAGCTTTCTTT